These T cell receptor beta chains were read from a single sample in a study of T cells after yellow fever vaccination. One entry per CDR3 protein, called by TCRdb with MiXCR from the 5' RACE reads. The sample carries some 160,000 distinct CDR3 sequences, approximately 6.7% recorded once. Sequencing was performed on CD4+ T cells sorted from PBMCs, taken less than 6 days after the first yellow fever vaccination. The receptors shown here come from a man younger than 30 who received the YFV17D yellow fever vaccine. CDR3s include the opening cysteine and the closing phenylalanine or tryptophan. D genes are given only for firm matches. Clone size is given for some rows only: seen once, a few or many times, or a class if the clone is expanded.

TRBV7-2	NA	TRBJ1-3	few	TGTGCCAGCAGCTCCCTACTTCAGGTGGGATCCATATATTTT	CASSSLLQVGSIYF
TRBV24-1	TRBD1	TRBJ1-1	NA	TGTGCCGCCAGTGGGACAGGGGGCAGAGCTTTCTTT	CAASGTGGRAFF
TRBV4-1	TRBD1	TRBJ2-3	NA	TGCGCCAGCAGCCAGGACGACAGGGAAGATACGCAGTATTTT	CASSQDDREDTQYF
TRBV5-6	TRBD1	TRBJ2-5	many	TGTGCCAGCAGCTACTACAGGGACAGGGCCAGGGAGACCCAGTACTTC	CASSYYRDRARETQYF
TRBV7-2	TRBD1	TRBJ1-1	NA	TGTGCCAGCAGCTTTCGACAGGGCACTGAAGCTTTCTTT	CASSFRQGTEAFF
TRBV5-6	NA	TRBJ1-2	many	TGTGCCAGCAGTCGGCCTATCTGGGGCTACACCTTC	CASSRPIWGYTF
TRBV27	TRBD2	TRBJ2-3	few	TGTGCCACCGCTCCCACTAGCGGGGGGCTCACAGATACGCAGTATTTT	CATAPTSGGLTDTQYF
TRBV7-8	NA	TRBJ2-5	NA	TGTGCCAGCAGCTTAGCCCGCCTAAGGGGGGAGACCCAGTACTTC	CASSLARLRGETQYF
TRBV20-1	NA	TRBJ2-5	many	TGCAGTGCTAGAGATGGGGACTACCAAGAGACCCAGTACTTC	CSARDGDYQETQYF
TRBV9	NA	TRBJ2-3	many	TGTGCCAGCAGCGTCGGGCCCCAAGGCGGAGATACGCAGTATTTT	CASSVGPQGGDTQYF
TRBV11-3	NA	TRBJ2-3	NA	TGTGCCAGCAGCTTCTCAAGGGGGGATACGCAGTATTTT	CASSFSRGDTQYF
TRBV7-2	NA	TRBJ1-1	many	TGTGCCAGCAGCCCTTACCCAGGGGCCACTGAAGCTTTCTTT	CASSPYPGATEAFF
TRBV3-1	NA	TRBJ2-3	many	TGTGCCAGCAGCCCTAGCGGAGGGGGCACTCCGCAGTATTTT	CASSPSGGGTPQYF
TRBV5-1	NA	TRBJ1-2	many	TGCGCCAGCAGCTCGCAACCATCAGGGGCAGAGGGCTACACCTTC	CASSSQPSGAEGYTF
TRBV7-9	TRBD1	TRBJ1-4	many	TGTGCCAGCAGCTACTGGACAGGGACTGAAAAACTGTTTTTT	CASSYWTGTEKLFF
TRBV6-2/TRBV6-3	NA	TRBJ2-1	NA	TGTGCCAGCAGCCTACGCCGGGACCGCCAGTACAATGAGCAGTTCTTC	CASSLRRDRQYNEQFF
TRBV21-1	NA	TRBJ2-5	few	TGTGCCAGCAGACTAAGTGCGGGGACGGAGACCCAGTACTTC	CASRLSAGTETQYF
TRBV5-1	TRBD2	TRBJ2-3	NA	TGCGCCAGCAGCTCCGGGACTAGCGTTGGCGGTACGCAGTATTTT	CASSSGTSVGGTQYF
TRBV30	NA	TRBJ2-2	few	TGTGCCTGGAGTAGGCAGGATGTCACCGGGGAGCTGTTTTTT	CAWSRQDVTGELFF
TRBV4-1	NA	TRBJ2-4	NA	TGCGCCAGCACCTTAGGACCTCCTCTAAAGGAGGCCAAAAACATTCAGTACTTC	CASTLGPPLKEAKNIQYF
TRBV29-1	NA	TRBJ1-5	NA	TGCAGCGTTGGGGCAGTCAATCAGCCCCAGCATTTT	CSVGAVNQPQHF
TRBV7-2	NA	TRBJ2-5	few	TGTGCCAGCAGGGTTACAGGTTCCCAAGAGACCCAGTACTTC	CASRVTGSQETQYF